The subject of this entry is one T cell receptor beta chain. Its matching antigen is unknown. A read error may produce the germline difference seen at one junction end. CDR1 is MDHEN and CDR2 is SYDVKM in the germline V gene. The CDR3 consists of 14 residues. TCR beta libraries were prepared from cDNA with unique molecular identifiers. T cells numbering about 0.9 to 11 million gave rise to roughly 0.5 million cDNA molecules. TCRdb called the PCR reads again in MiXCR, with one record for every CDR3 protein. The sample shows roughly 870,000 distinct CDR3 sequences, approximately 53% of them seen only once. The data belong to a study of post-analysis software for immune sequencing data. At the level of the study: Multiple sclerosis in the patients followed relapsing-remitting, secondary progressive and progressive-relapsing courses. Study outcomes and limitations: Those samples that were prepared in the same batch co-clustered strongly by F measure. When patients were compared with controls, four or five TRBV segments were more frequent, TRBV5-6, TRBV5-1 and TRBV20-1 among them. Compared against controls, patients with multiple sclerosis displayed significantly lower normalized Chao1 diversity.

The specimen was blood. This sequence was found in a girl aged 10 to 17 with multiple sclerosis. The chain couples TRBV28 to TRBJ2-3, with D tentatively TRBD1 (6 bases). This chain's CDR3 is CASRTTGSTDAQYF. CDR3 nucleotide sequence: TGTGCCAGCAGAACGACAGGAAGCACAGATGCGCAGTATTTT.